This T cell receptor beta chain was captured by sequencing in a study of blood T cell repertoires in COVID-19. Overall study context: Specimens from acute and convalescent COVID-19 originated in the United States, Italy and Spain. Sources were T cells, B-cell-depleted T cells, or PBMCs; the material itself was cDNA or gDNA.

The CDR3 sequence is 14 residues long. Trimming cost V 4 bases and J 6 bases; bases outside gene matches: 5. Germline-derived CDR1 and CDR2 are SGHRS and YFSETQ. How the authors handled the data: Quantification of nucleated cells was approximated via reference gene primer amplification. Repertoires were generated with immunoSEQ multiplex PCR, while TCRdb's copy carries only in-frame clones and drops some. D and trimming come from the DNA, and the V and J calls and clone size come from that table. This sample has about 200,000 clones, with around four fifths found just once. J is TRBJ2-2 and V is TRBV5-1; 8 positions agree with TRBD1. Material for sequencing was peripheral blood. This TCR was sampled from a man in his forties or fifties with acute or convalescent COVID-19. The CDR3 protein is CASSPGQGPGELFF. The CDR3 DNA sequence: TGCGCCAGCAGCCCCGGACAGGGCCCCGGGGAGCTGTTTTTT.